This T cell receptor beta chain was recovered during a study of blood T cell repertoires in COVID-19. At the level of the study: From T cells, B-cell-depleted T cells, or PBMCs came the material, which was cDNA or gDNA.

TCRdb keeps only in-frame clones here, not all; method: immunoSEQ multiplex PCR. This sample has some 160,000 clones; around 92% occur once, and the top ten carry about 2.6%. The CDR3 has 12 amino acids. With 5 bases removed from V and 2 bases from J, the gap between germline ends came to 8 bases. Germline lookup yields CDR1 SGDLS and CDR2 YYNGEE. This chain uses TRBV9 with TRBJ2-7; D perhaps matches TRBD2 (5 bases). The receptor was isolated from a man aged 55 to 70 with acute or convalescent COVID-19. The sequenced material came from peripheral blood. DNA of the CDR3: TGTGCCAGCAGTCCCGGGACCTACGAGCAGTACTTC. This codes for CASSPGTYEQYF.